The next 29 T cell receptor beta chains were all read from a single sample in a study of T cell responses to AZD1222 COVID-19 vaccine. Clones were read by immunoSEQ multiplex PCR, and TCRdb kept only the in-frame ones, dropping some. The sample has 95,000 to 150,000 clones; around nine tenths are singletons. Specimen: peripheral blood, collected on day 0 of AZD1222 vaccination. The receptor set was obtained from an adult in good health.

The J gene is TRBJ1-6, the V gene TRBV19; D remains unclear. Looked up from germline, CDR1 is LNHDA and CDR2 is SQIVND (reference sequence). Trimming left V 4 bases short and J 6 bases short, with 25 bases between. The CDR3 has 19 amino acids. CDR3 sequence: CASSKNLQEQIGLNSPLHF. The CDR3 DNA sequence: TGTGCCAGTAGTAAAAATCTTCAAGAACAAATCGGGCTTAATTCACCCCTCCACTTT. Complete variable domain (other parts from reference TRBV19 and TRBJ1-6): DGGITQSPKYLFRKEGQNVTLSCEQNLNHDAMYWYRQDPGQGLRLIYYSQIVNDFQKGDIAEGYSVSREKKESFPLTVTSAQKNPTAFYLCASSKNLQEQIGLNSPLHFGNGTRLTVT.

V and J are TRBV7-9 and TRBJ2-1; 10 nucleotides align to TRBD1. V lost 4 bases to trimming and J lost 5 bases; unmatched junction nucleotides: 8. In germline, CDR1 is SEHNR, CDR2 FQNEAQ (reference sequence). There are 16 residues in the CDR3. The CDR3 sequence is CASSSLIGQGDNEQFF. DNA of the CDR3: TGTGCCAGCAGCTCATTAATAGGACAGGGGGACAATGAGCAGTTCTTC.

V and J are TRBV7-2 and TRBJ2-1; TRBD1 is a possible D gene (5 bases). V lost 3 bases and J 8 bases, leaving 11 bases between the germline ends. This CDR3 region has 13 residues. Per germline, CDR1 SGHTA and CDR2 FQGNSA. The CDR3 coding sequence is TGTGCCAGCAGCTTGATGGGGCCACATGAGCAGTTCTTC. Translating gives CASSLMGPHEQFF.

V gene TRBV18 combines with J gene TRBJ1-5, with TRBD1 matching 7 bases. The CDR3 has 13 amino acids. CDR1 is KGHSH, CDR2 LQKENI, per germline. With 3 bases clipped from V and 7 bases from J, the junction kept 3 bases outside the gene matches. The CDR3 loop reads CASSPQGDQPQHF. The CDR3 DNA follows: TGTGCCAGCTCACCCCAGGGGGACCAGCCCCAGCATTTT. The variable domain in full, with the rest retrieved from reference TRBV18 and TRBJ1-5, is NAGVMQNPRHLVRRRGQEARLRCSPMKGHSHVYWYRQLPEEGLKFMVYLQKENIIDESGMPKERFSAEFPKEGPSILRIQQVVRGDSAAYFCASSPQGDQPQHFGDGTRLSIL.

This clone was observed a handful of times. DNA for the CDR3: TGTGCCAGTAGTAGAGCGCGGGAGGGTCTCTACGAGCAGTACTTC. Amino acids: CASSRAREGLYEQYF. The chain joins TRBV19 to TRBJ2-7, with 9 bases identical to TRBD2. This CDR3 has 15 amino acids. Trimming at V came to 4 bases and at J to 3 bases, leaving 7 bases not matched to a gene. Germline CDR1 reads LNHDA; CDR2 reads SQIVND (reference sequence). Looking up the rest from reference TRBV19 and TRBJ2-7 gives the full variable domain: DGGITQSPKYLFRKEGQNVTLSCEQNLNHDAMYWYRQDPGQGLRLIYYSQIVNDFQKGDIAEGYSVSREKKESFPLTVTSAQKNPTAFYLCASSRAREGLYEQYFGPGTRLTVT.

The gene calls are TRBV14 and TRBJ1-2, with 7 bases fitting TRBD1. Unmatched junction bases numbered 2, after V lost 1 base and J lost 6 bases. CDR1 is SGHDN, CDR2 FVKESK, per germline. This CDR3 has 13 amino acids. The CDR3 region has the DNA TGTGCCAGCAGCCAAGGAGGGGGCGATGGCTACACCTTC. It specifies CASSQGGGDGYTF.

J is TRBJ1-5 and V is TRBV10-2; possibly TRBD1 for D (5 bases). V shed 6 bases and J shed 6 bases, with 9 bases lying between them. The V gene's germline CDR1 is WSHSY and CDR2 SAAADI. This CDR3 contains 12 residues. The CDR3 coding sequence is TGCGCCAGCAGAGGGGATGTTCAGCCCCAGCATTTT. Encoded protein: CASRGDVQPQHF.

This chain joins TRBV6-5 and TRBJ2-1; tentative D call: TRBD1 (6 bases). The CDR3 covers 11 residues. The V gene lost 8 bases and the J gene lost 13 bases, with 15 bases spanning the gap. Germline CDR1 MNHEY, CDR2 SVGAGI. The DNA of the CDR3 is TGTGCCAGCGGATCCGGACAGTCCCAGTTCTTC. Translation: CASGSGQSQFF.

The V and J genes are TRBV25-1 and TRBJ1-4; D unresolved. The CDR3 consists of 14 residues. From germline, CDR1 is MGHDK and CDR2 SYGVNS. Between the trimmed V and J ends, which lost 4 bases and 6 bases, there was a span of 12 bases. The CDR3 nucleotides read TGTGCCAGCAGTGGAACAGTCGGGGATGAAAAACTGTTTTTT. Protein sequence: CASSGTVGDEKLFF.

This sequence joins TRBV9 and TRBJ1-3; TRBD1 might be the D (5 bases). V lost 0 bases to trimming and J lost 5 bases, with 15 bases between them. From germline, CDR1 is SGDLS and CDR2 YYNGEE. The CDR3 runs to 16 residues. CDR3 nucleotides: TGTGCCAGCAGCGTAGCGGGCGCCGGGACGAGAAACACCATATATTTT. Translating gives CASSVAGAGTRNTIYF.

V and J are TRBV6-6 and TRBJ2-3, with D perhaps TRBD2 (6 bases). CDR1 is MNHNY and CDR2 is SVGAGI in the germline V gene (reference sequence). The CDR3 is 16 amino acids. V was pared by 0 bases and J by 0 bases, with 10 bases between. The CDR3: CASSYSLAESTDTQYF. The CDR3 coding sequence is TGTGCCAGCAGTTACTCTTTAGCGGAAAGCACAGATACGCAGTATTTT.

The V gene is TRBV19, the J gene TRBJ1-5, with a possible D match to TRBD1 (6 bases). Trimming took off 10 bases at V and 2 bases at J, with 18 bases between the two ends. This CDR3 region has 15 residues. Germline-derived CDR1 and CDR2 are LNHDA and SQIVND (reference sequence). The CDR3 protein is CATQAGAAGNQPQHF. The CDR3 nucleotides read TGTGCCACCCAAGCAGGGGCGGCCGGCAATCAGCCCCAGCATTTT.

The chain combines TRBV12-5 with TRBJ1-1; 7 bases agree with TRBD1. The J segment lost 3 bases and the V segment lost 0 bases, leaving 4 bases of the junction unmatched. The CDR3 has 15 amino acids. Germline loops: CDR1 LGHNT, CDR2 FRNRAP. This chain's CDR3 is CASGLVRQGYTEAFF. The CDR3 nucleotides read TGTGCTAGTGGTTTGGTCCGACAGGGCTACACTGAAGCTTTCTTT.

This clone was counted between two and nine times. This chain uses TRBV5-4 with TRBJ2-7; D gene ambiguous. CDR3 length: 13 residues. Germline CDR1 is SGHNT and CDR2 is YYREEE (reference sequence). Deletions cut 3 bases from V and 7 bases from J, with 14 bases between. The CDR3: CASSSPRSGEQYF. Written as DNA, the CDR3 is TGTGCCAGCAGCTCACCGAGGTCTGGTGAGCAGTACTTC.

The V call is TRBV5-4, the J call TRBJ2-3; 12 bases fit TRBD1. The trim removed 4 bases at V and 5 bases at J, leaving 2 bases unmatched. Germline CDR1 and CDR2: SGHNT and YYREEE (reference sequence). This CDR3 comprises 14 residues. CDR3 loop: CASSRDRGRDTQYF. The CDR3 DNA reads as TGTGCCAGCAGCCGGGACAGGGGGCGAGATACGCAGTATTTT.

The chain uses TRBV28 and TRBJ1-2, with 9 bases that match TRBD1. The CDR3 runs 15 residues. V trimming: 4 bases; J trimming: 2 bases; junction bases outside the gene matches: 5. The V gene's germline CDR1 is MDHEN and CDR2 SYDVKM. CDR3 protein: CASSSAGTGNYGYTF. The CDR3, as DNA: TGTGCCAGCAGTTCCGCCGGGACAGGGAACTATGGCTACACCTTC.

This chain connects TRBV4-1 to TRBJ2-7; D is possibly TRBD1 (5 bases). The CDR3 totals 16 residues. Germline V gene data show CDR1 as MGHRA and CDR2 as YSYEKL. V was pared by 5 bases and J by 5 bases, with 22 bases between. CDR3 region: CASSSTRTDTGDEQYF. In DNA, the CDR3 is TGCGCCAGCAGCAGTACCCGGACGGACACAGGAGACGAGCAGTACTTC.

The gene calls are TRBV9 and TRBJ2-1; 11 nucleotides agree with TRBD2. J lost 10 bases, V lost 0 bases, and 6 bases had no gene match. Looked up from germline, CDR1 is SGDLS and CDR2 is YYNGEE. The CDR3 length is 15 residues. The CDR3 coding sequence is TGTGCCAGCAGCGTAGCAACTAGCGGGAGATACGAGCAGTTCTTC. It is translated as CASSVATSGRYEQFF.

The chain carries TRBV7-3 and TRBJ2-6; D gene unclear. Germline loops: CDR1 SGHTA, CDR2 FQGTGA. CDR3 size: 14 residues. V was shortened by 5 bases and J by 0 bases, with 5 bases between the two germline ends. The DNA of the CDR3 is TGTGCCAGCAGCCCAGACTCTGGGGCCAACGTCCTGACTTTC. As protein: CASSPDSGANVLTF.

This rearrangement joins TRBV7-9 to TRBJ1-1; 11 bases align to TRBD1. With 5 bases clipped from V and 4 bases from J, the junction kept 3 bases outside the gene matches. Germline lookup yields CDR1 SEHNR and CDR2 FQNEAQ (reference sequence). This CDR3 comprises 14 residues. CDR3 nucleotide sequence: TGTGCCAGCAGCGCCGGACAGGGGGCCACTGAAGCTTTCTTT. The encoded protein is CASSAGQGATEAFF.

This rearrangement joins TRBV11-2 to TRBJ2-1; D gene ambiguous. From germline, CDR1 is SGHAT and CDR2 FQNNGV. The CDR3 covers 15 residues. With 5 bases removed from V and 0 bases from J, the gap between germline ends came to 11 bases. The CDR3 DNA follows: TGTGCCAGCAGCGCCGGTGCGGCCTCCTACAATGAGCAGTTCTTC. As protein: CASSAGAASYNEQFF. The complete variable domain, with remaining parts taken from reference TRBV11-2 and TRBJ2-1, reads EAGVAQSPRYKIIEKRQSVAFWCNPISGHATLYWYQQILGQGPKLLIQFQNNGVVDDSQLPKDRFSAERLKGVDSTLKIQPAKLEDSAVYLCASSAGAASYNEQFFGPGTRLTVL.

The chain uses TRBV18 and TRBJ1-4; D call uncertain. The CDR3 has 14 residues. The V gene lost 2 bases and the J gene lost 7 bases, with 11 bases spanning the gap. Germline CDR1 is KGHSH and CDR2 is LQKENI. The CDR3 bases are TGTGCCAGCTCACCAAAGGGAGGTGGTGAAAAACTGTTTTTT. Residues: CASSPKGGGEKLFF.

This chain connects TRBV28 to TRBJ2-7; TRBD1 matches 8 bases. The trim removed 3 bases at V and 3 bases at J, leaving 4 bases unmatched. The CDR3 totals 14 residues. CDR1 MDHEN and CDR2 SYDVKM come from the germline V gene. CDR3 protein: CASSLSTGVYEQYF. DNA of the CDR3: TGTGCCAGCAGTTTGTCGACAGGGGTCTACGAGCAGTACTTC.

V and J are TRBV3-1 (or the pseudogene TRBV3-2) and TRBJ1-1; D not resolved. The CDR3 extends over 13 amino acids. From germline, CDR1 is LGHDT and CDR2 YNNKEL (reference sequence). Trimming took off 2 bases at V and 0 bases at J, with 4 bases between the two ends. The CDR3 DNA reads as TGTGCCAGCAGCCAATTTGTGAACACTGAAGCTTTCTTT. It translates to CASSQFVNTEAFF.

The chain is built from TRBV4-1 and TRBJ1-2; D unresolved. CDR1 and CDR2 (germline): MGHRA, YSYEKL. The CDR3 runs 15 residues. Between the trimmed V and J ends, which lost 1 base and 4 bases, there was a span of 13 bases. CDR3 residues: CASSQVGEGGYGYTF. CDR3 coding DNA: TGCGCCAGCAGCCAAGTTGGGGAAGGTGGCTATGGCTACACCTTC.

This chain links TRBV5-5 with TRBJ2-5; no firm D call. Trimming removed 5 bases from V and 3 bases from J, with 11 bases in between. This CDR3 region has 13 residues. Germline V lookup: CDR1 SGHKS, CDR2 YYEKEE (reference sequence). CDR3 nucleotides: TGTGCCAGCAGTCATGGCGCAGAAGAGACCCAGTACTTC. As protein: CASSHGAEETQYF.

This clone was seen just once. The chain joins TRBV7-9 to TRBJ2-2; no definite D call. The CDR3 length is 14 residues. Trimming removed 7 bases from V and 0 bases from J, with 9 bases in between. From germline, CDR1 is SEHNR and CDR2 FQNEAQ (reference sequence). In DNA form, the CDR3 reads TGTGCCAGCAAACTAACAACGAACACCGGGGAGCTGTTTTTT. It codes for CASKLTTNTGELFF.

V usage is TRBV18 and J usage is TRBJ1-1; no firm D call. The CDR3 totals 13 residues. Between the trimmed V and J ends, which lost 2 bases and 1 base, there was a span of 5 bases. Per germline, CDR1 KGHSH and CDR2 LQKENI. CDR3 nucleotide sequence: TGTGCCAGCTCACCAGCGGAGAACACTGAAGCTTTCTTT. It codes for CASSPAENTEAFF.

This chain connects TRBV5-1 to TRBJ2-5; TRBD2 matches at 12 bases. The CDR3 extends over 15 amino acids. V lost 4 bases to trimming and J lost 4 bases; unmatched junction nucleotides: 5. Germline V gives CDR1 SGHRS, CDR2 YFSETQ. CDR3 in DNA: TGCGCCAGCAGCCTGACTAGCGGGAGTTCAGAGACCCAGTACTTC. It codes for CASSLTSGSSETQYF.